Each of the 14 T cell receptor beta chains below was sequenced from the same sample in a study of blood T cell repertoires in COVID-19. Some clones are missing from TCRdb's copy, which holds only in-frame ones; the method was immunoSEQ multiplex PCR. In the table there are over 250,000 clones, approximately 84% of which are singletons. The specimen sequenced was peripheral blood. These receptors were collected from a human donor with COVID-19, enrolled during active disease. The donor label of this sample is uncertain.

The chain carries TRBV19 and TRBJ1-5; tentatively, D is TRBD1 (5 bases). The ends were cut back, 4 bases at V and 1 base at J, with 11 bases in the middle. The germline V gene has CDR1 LNHDA and CDR2 SQIVND (reference sequence). The CDR3 is 15 amino acids. This CDR3 is CASSTGGGSNQPQHF. CDR3 sequence (DNA): TGTGCCAGTAGTACGGGGGGAGGGAGCAATCAGCCCCAGCATTTT.

The rearrangement uses TRBV30 and TRBJ2-1; TRBD1 agrees at 11 bases. The germline CDR1 and CDR2 sequences are GTSNPN and SVGIG (reference sequence). CDR3 length: 15 residues. After removal of 4 bases from V and 4 bases from J, the junction contained 6 bases not matched to a gene. The CDR3 region is CAWNPGTGGYNEQFF. The DNA of the CDR3 is TGTGCCTGGAATCCCGGGACAGGGGGTTACAATGAGCAGTTCTTC.

The chain is built from TRBV11-2 and TRBJ2-2; 9 positions match TRBD2. V was pared by 0 bases and J by 5 bases, with 7 bases of the junction left unmatched. The length of the CDR3 is 17 residues. Germline V CDR1 and CDR2: SGHAT, FQNNGV. Here the CDR3 reads CASSLDVAGVVTGELFF. The CDR3 bases are TGTGCCAGCAGCTTAGACGTAGCGGGAGTAGTAACCGGGGAGCTGTTTTTT.

The rearrangement links TRBV7-9 to TRBJ2-4, with D maybe TRBD2 (6 bases). The germline V gene has CDR1 SEHNR and CDR2 FQNEAQ (reference sequence). V gave up 1 base and J gave up 6 bases, with 13 bases separating them. This CDR3 is 15 amino acids long. The DNA for the CDR3 is TGTGCCAGCAGCTTAGTGGAGTACGGGGGAAACATTCAGTACTTC. Protein sequence: CASSLVEYGGNIQYF.

The chain employs TRBV24-1 and TRBJ2-2, with TRBD2 matching 10 bases. Looked up from germline, CDR1 is KGHDR and CDR2 is SFDVKD. The CDR3 is 16 amino acids. V dropped 2 bases and J dropped 1; count of bases not matched to a gene: 0. The CDR3 sequence is CATSDWTSGNTGELFF. CDR3 DNA: TGTGCCACCAGTGATTGGACTAGCGGGAACACCGGGGAGCTGTTTTTT.

The chain carries TRBV6-6 and TRBJ1-5; a possible D gene is TRBD1 (5 bases). The CDR3 covers 15 residues. V gave up 4 bases and J gave up 2 bases, with 12 bases separating them. Germline CDR1 reads MNHNY; CDR2 reads SVGAGI (reference sequence). CDR3: CASSSQGGGNQPQHF. In nucleotides, the CDR3 is TGTGCCAGCAGTTCCCAGGGCGGCGGCAATCAGCCCCAGCATTTT.

The genes are TRBV7-2 and TRBJ2-2, with 9 bases matching TRBD2. There are 17 residues in the CDR3. Losses at the gene ends were 2 bases for V and 6 bases for J; bases not matched to a gene: 10. The germline CDR1 and CDR2 sequences are SGHTA and FQGNSA. The CDR3 reads CASSLHMSSGSSGELFF. The CDR3 DNA reads as TGTGCCAGCAGCTTACATATGAGTAGCGGGAGCTCCGGGGAGCTGTTTTTT.

The chain links TRBV4-1 to TRBJ2-1; TRBD2 aligns across 10 bases. CDR3 size: 15 residues. The V segment lost 6 bases and the J segment 12 bases; nucleotides outside the gene matches: 14. Looked up from germline, CDR1 is MGHRA and CDR2 is YSYEKL. Here the CDR3 reads CASRTGLAEIRGQFF. In nucleotides, the CDR3 is TGCGCCAGCAGGACAGGACTAGCGGAAATTCGGGGGCAGTTCTTC.

The chain has TRBV28 and TRBJ1-2, with D perhaps TRBD1 (5 bases). V was pared by 4 bases and J by 0 bases, with 15 bases between. Germline V gene sequence: CDR1 MDHEN, CDR2 SYDVKM. The CDR3 spans 16 residues. The DNA of the CDR3 is TGTGCCAGCAGTTCCAGAGGAGGGGCCTCTAACTATGGCTACACCTTC. Amino acid sequence: CASSSRGGASNYGYTF.

This clone was observed a handful of times. The rearrangement uses TRBV7-9 and TRBJ2-7; 7 nucleotides match TRBD1. CDR1 is SEHNR, CDR2 FQNEAQ, per germline (reference sequence). This CDR3 contains 15 residues. With 1 base clipped from V and 5 bases from J, the junction kept 8 bases outside the gene matches. The CDR3 nucleotides read TGTGCCAGCAGCTTAGTTGGGACAGCGATAAACGAGCAGTACTTC. Amino acids: CASSLVGTAINEQYF.

The chain carries TRBV6-2 or TRBV6-3 and TRBJ1-5; no firm D call. CDR3 length: 12 residues. The germline gives CDR1 MNHEY, CDR2 SVGEGT. Trimming removed 2 bases from V and 9 bases from J, with 8 bases in between. CDR3 residues: CASSYPSLPQHF. CDR3 bases: TGTGCCAGCAGTTACCCCTCTTTGCCCCAGCATTTT.

This rearrangement joins TRBV30 to TRBJ1-5, with no clear D. This CDR3 contains 14 residues. V was clipped by 1 base and J by 6 bases, with 13 bases between them. Germline CDR1 reads GTSNPN; CDR2 reads SVGIG (reference sequence). This chain's CDR3 is CAWSALGGSQPQHF. The CDR3 coding sequence is TGTGCCTGGAGTGCCCTAGGTGGTAGTCAGCCCCAGCATTTT.

The chain links TRBV11-2 to TRBJ1-2; 8 positions match TRBD1. J was trimmed by 7 bases and V by 0 bases; bases with no gene match: 7. CDR3 length: 15 amino acids. Germline V gene data show CDR1 as SGHAT and CDR2 as FQNNGV. The chain's CDR3 is CASSLDLRTGIGYTF. The CDR3, as DNA: TGTGCCAGCAGCTTAGATCTGAGGACAGGGATTGGCTACACCTTC.

The J gene is TRBJ1-4, the V gene TRBV5-6; 9 positions agree with TRBD1. Germline V lookup: CDR1 SGHDT, CDR2 YYEEEE. Trimming took 4 bases from V and 6 from J; bases not matched to a gene: 16. CDR3 length: 18 residues. CDR3 amino acids: CASSRGGQGTRGDEKLFF. The CDR3 DNA reads TGTGCCAGCAGCAGGGGTGGACAGGGGACCCGGGGCGATGAAAAACTGTTTTTT.